This TCR beta chain was retrieved from a study of T cell responses to AZD1222 COVID-19 vaccine (dated by TCRdb to 2020 to 2023). General notes on the study: Because spike-specific TCR depth and breadth did not differ between the two schedules, AZD1222 recipients who got a second dose at roughly 4 weeks were pooled with those who got a second dose at roughly 12 weeks. TCR sequencing was performed for 233 trial participants, of whom some 200 were given two doses of AZD1222 and around 25 were given two doses of MenACWY control vaccine. Enrollment into the trials was organized by age into subgroups of 18-55, 56-69 and 70-plus years, and those subgroups contained about 150, 27 and 61 TCR-sequenced participants, respectively. Overall results and qualifications from the work: Spike-specific TCR breadth and depth rose significantly after two AZD1222 doses compared with day 0 and with MenACWY recipients. No day 14 peak-response samples were available, so repertoires were characterized only after the peak T cell response. Participants were mostly white British and included more females than males, and it was suggested by the authors that clonal diversity may have been underestimated. The vaccine-associated CD4 TCRs covered the entire spike protein, and the dominant responses fell in regions 160-218 and 743-854. The 56-69-year group was small, and its depth increase did not reach significance, likely because of low power. Nearly half of unique spike-specific TCRs reportedly recognized epitopes outside regions mutated in the B.1.351 and B.1.1.7 variants. Conclusions about previously exposed vaccinees were limited because only a handful of AZD1222 recipients were SARS-CoV-2 seropositive at baseline.

A remark on this clone: Its antigen is still unknown. Within one base of it there is no much larger clone, and no base qualities were kept.

The CDR3 regions of human TCRbeta chains were analyzed by immunosequencing. Per the authors' processing: Repertoire TCRs were matched against a reference library of SARS-CoV-2-specific TCRs generated with the MIRA antigen-specificity platform. Breadth meant the fraction of unique TCRs that were SARS-CoV-2-associated, whereas depth meant the fraction of total T cells that were SARS-CoV-2-associated. Using the MIRA data, each spike-specific TCR was assigned both to the spike region to which the TCR was reactive and to a CD4 or CD8 class. Log10-transformed breadth and depth values were compared by one-way ANOVA with Sidak's multiple comparisons tests. This immuneACCESS table, as held by TCRdb, lists in-frame sequences with V and J called but not all clones. Of the missing ones, under half trace to an unresolved V gene in checked studies; the others have no known cause. V, J and clone size are those of that table, while D and trimming were read from the DNA. The sample table holds 120,000 to 150,000 clones, of which 90% to 95% were seen once. The ten largest clones add up to 4% to 5.5% of the sample.

In the paper's terms, the time point label means: baseline before first vaccination. Vaccinee samples were obtained from the UK trials COV001 and COV002, which included a single-blind randomized controlled phase 2/3 trial of AZD1222 (ChAdOx1 nCoV-19) in healthy adults. For TCRbeta chain sequencing, PBMC samples were collected from trial participants at day 0 and at day 28 after the second dose. This receptor was taken from an adult in good health. This specimen was peripheral blood, taken on day 0 of AZD1222 vaccination.

The DNA sequence is as follows: TGTGCCTGGAGTGTGGGCGTTGGCTATGGCTACACCTTC. Its protein product is CAWSVGVGYGYTF. The chain is encoded by TRBV30 joined to TRBJ1-2; no D gene is confidently identified. The CDR3 runs 13 amino acids, cysteine and phenylalanine included. Only the CDR3 region is kept as DNA, spanning 39 bases read in frame from base 1. CDR1 and CDR2, looked up from the germline V gene (reference sequence), are GTSNPN and SVGIG. The junction shows trimming of 0 bases on V and 4 bases on J, plus 9 bases between the germline ends.